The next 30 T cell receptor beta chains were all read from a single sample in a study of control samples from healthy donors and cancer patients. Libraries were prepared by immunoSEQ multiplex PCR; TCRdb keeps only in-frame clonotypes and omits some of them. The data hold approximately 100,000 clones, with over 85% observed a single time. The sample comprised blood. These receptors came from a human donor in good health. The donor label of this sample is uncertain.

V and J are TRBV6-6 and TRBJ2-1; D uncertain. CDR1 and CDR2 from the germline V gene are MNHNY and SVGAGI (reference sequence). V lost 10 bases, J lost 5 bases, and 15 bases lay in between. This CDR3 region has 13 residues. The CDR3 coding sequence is TGTGCCATGCAGGATCGGGCCGACAATGAGCAGTTCTTC. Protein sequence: CAMQDRADNEQFF.

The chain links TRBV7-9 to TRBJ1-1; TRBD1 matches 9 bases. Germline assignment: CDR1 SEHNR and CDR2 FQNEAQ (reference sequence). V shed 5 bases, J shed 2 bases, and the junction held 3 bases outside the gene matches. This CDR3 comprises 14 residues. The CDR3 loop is CASSLTGGNTEAFF. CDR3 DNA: TGTGCCAGCAGCCTGACAGGGGGTAACACTGAAGCTTTCTTT.

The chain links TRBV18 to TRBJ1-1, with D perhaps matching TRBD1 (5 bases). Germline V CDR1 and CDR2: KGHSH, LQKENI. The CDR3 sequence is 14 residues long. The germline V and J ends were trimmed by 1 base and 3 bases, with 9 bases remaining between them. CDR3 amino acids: CASSPLRADTEAFF. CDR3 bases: TGTGCCAGCTCACCACTCAGGGCTGACACTGAAGCTTTCTTT.

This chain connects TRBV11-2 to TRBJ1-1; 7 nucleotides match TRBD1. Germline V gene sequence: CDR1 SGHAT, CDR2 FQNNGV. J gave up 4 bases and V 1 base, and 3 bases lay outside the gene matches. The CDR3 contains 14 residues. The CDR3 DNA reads TGTGCCAGCAGCTTAGGGACAGGAATCACTGAAGCTTTCTTT. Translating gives CASSLGTGITEAFF.

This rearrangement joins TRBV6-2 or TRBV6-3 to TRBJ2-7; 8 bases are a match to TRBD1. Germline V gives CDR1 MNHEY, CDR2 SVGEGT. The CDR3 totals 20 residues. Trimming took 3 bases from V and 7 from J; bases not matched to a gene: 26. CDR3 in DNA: TGTGCCAGCAGTTATCCCGCCGGGACAGGAATAGTCTCGTCCGATTTAGAGCAGTACTTC. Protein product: CASSYPAGTGIVSSDLEQYF.

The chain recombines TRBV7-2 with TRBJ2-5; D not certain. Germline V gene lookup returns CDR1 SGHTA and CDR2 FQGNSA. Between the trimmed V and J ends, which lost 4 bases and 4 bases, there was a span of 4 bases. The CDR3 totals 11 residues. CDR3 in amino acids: CASSSTETQYF. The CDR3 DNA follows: TGTGCCAGCAGCTCGACAGAGACCCAGTACTTC.

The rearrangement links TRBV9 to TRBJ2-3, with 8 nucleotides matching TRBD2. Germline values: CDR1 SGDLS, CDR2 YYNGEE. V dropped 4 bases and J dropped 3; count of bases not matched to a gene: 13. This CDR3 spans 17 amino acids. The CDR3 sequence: CASSPRQGGLVTDTQYF. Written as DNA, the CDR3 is TGTGCCAGCAGCCCCCGGCAAGGGGGACTAGTTACAGATACGCAGTATTTT.

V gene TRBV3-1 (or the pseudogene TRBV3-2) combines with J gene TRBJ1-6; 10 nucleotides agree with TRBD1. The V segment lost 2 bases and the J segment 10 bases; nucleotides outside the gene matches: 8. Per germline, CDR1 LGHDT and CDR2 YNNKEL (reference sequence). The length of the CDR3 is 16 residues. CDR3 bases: TGTGCCAGCAGCCAACAGACCGGGACAGGGGCCTCACCCCTCCACTTT. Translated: CASSQQTGTGASPLHF.

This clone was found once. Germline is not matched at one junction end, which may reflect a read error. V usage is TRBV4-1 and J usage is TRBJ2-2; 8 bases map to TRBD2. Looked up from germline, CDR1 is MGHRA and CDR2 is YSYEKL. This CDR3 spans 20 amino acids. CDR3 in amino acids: CAGSQEPFGGGHANTGELFF. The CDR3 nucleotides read TGCGCCGGCAGCCAAGAACCCTTCGGGGGGGGCCACGCGAACACCGGGGAGCTGTTTTTT.

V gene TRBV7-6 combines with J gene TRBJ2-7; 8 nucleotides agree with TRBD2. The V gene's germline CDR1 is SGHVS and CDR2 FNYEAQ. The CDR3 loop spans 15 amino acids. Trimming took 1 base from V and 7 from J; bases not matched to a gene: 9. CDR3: CASSLDAGGSKEQYF. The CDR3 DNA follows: TGTGCCAGCAGCTTAGACGCGGGGGGTTCGAAAGAGCAGTACTTC.

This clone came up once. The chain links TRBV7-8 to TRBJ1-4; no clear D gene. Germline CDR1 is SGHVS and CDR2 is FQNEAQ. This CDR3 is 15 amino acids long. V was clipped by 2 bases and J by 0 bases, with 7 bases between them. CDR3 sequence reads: CASSLMSATNEKLFF. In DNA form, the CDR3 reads TGTGCCAGCAGCTTAATGAGTGCAACTAATGAAAAACTGTTTTTT.

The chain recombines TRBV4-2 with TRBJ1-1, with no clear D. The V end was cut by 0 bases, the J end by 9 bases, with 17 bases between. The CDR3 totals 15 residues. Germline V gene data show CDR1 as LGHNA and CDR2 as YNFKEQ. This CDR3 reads CASSQDLEGRAKAFF. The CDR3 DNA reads TGTGCCAGCAGCCAAGATCTAGAGGGCCGGGCGAAAGCTTTCTTT.

CDR3: CASSPGLLLATNEKLFF. As DNA, the CDR3 is TGTGCCAGCAGCCCGGGGCTTCTCCTTGCAACTAATGAAAAACTGTTTTTT. This sequence joins TRBV14 and TRBJ1-4; D may be TRBD1 (5 bases). Trimming pared 4 bases from V and 0 bases from J, leaving 15 bases between. This CDR3 has 17 amino acids. Germline-derived CDR1 and CDR2 are SGHDN and FVKESK.

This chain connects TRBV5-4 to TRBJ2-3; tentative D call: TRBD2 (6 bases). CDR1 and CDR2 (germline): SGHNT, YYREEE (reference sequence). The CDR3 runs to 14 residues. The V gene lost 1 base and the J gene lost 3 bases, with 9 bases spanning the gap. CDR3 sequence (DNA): TGTGCCAGCAGCTTGCCGGGGAGGACAGATACGCAGTATTTT. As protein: CASSLPGRTDTQYF.

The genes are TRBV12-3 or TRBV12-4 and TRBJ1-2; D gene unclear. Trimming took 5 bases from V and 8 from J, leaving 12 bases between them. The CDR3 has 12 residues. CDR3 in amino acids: CASSLGELGYTF. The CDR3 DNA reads TGTGCCAGCAGTCTGGGTGAGCTGGGCTACACCTTC.

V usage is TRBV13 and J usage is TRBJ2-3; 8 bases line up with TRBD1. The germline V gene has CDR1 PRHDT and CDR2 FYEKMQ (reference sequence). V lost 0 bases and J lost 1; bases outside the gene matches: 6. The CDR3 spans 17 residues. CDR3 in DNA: TGTGCCAGCAGCTTAGGCAGGGGGCAACGCGGCACAGATACGCAGTATTTT. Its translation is CASSLGRGQRGTDTQYF.

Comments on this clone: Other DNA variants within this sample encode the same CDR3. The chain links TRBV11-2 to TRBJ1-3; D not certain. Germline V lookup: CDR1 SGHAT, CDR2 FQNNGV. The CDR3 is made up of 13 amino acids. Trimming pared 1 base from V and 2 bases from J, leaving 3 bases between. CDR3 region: CASSLVTGNTIYF. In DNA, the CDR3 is TGTGCCAGCAGCTTAGTTACTGGAAACACCATATATTTT.

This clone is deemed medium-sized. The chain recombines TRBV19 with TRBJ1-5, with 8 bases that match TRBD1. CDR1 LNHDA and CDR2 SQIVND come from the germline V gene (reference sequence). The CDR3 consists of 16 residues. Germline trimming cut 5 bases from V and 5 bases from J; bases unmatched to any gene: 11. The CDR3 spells CASSPGTGQWDQPQHF. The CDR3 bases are TGTGCCAGTAGTCCTGGGACAGGACAATGGGATCAGCCCCAGCATTTT.

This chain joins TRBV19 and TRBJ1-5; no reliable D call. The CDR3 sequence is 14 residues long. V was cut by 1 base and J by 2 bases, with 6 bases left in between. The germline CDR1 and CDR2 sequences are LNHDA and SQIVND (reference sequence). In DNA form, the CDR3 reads TGTGCCAGTAGTATAGCTATTGGCAATCAGCCCCAGCATTTT. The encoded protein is CASSIAIGNQPQHF.

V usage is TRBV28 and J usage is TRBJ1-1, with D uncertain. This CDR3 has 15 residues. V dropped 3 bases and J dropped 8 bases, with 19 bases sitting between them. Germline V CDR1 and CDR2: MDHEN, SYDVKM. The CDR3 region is CASSFGGPASREAFF. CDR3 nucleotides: TGTGCCAGCAGTTTCGGCGGGCCAGCTTCCCGAGAAGCTTTCTTT.

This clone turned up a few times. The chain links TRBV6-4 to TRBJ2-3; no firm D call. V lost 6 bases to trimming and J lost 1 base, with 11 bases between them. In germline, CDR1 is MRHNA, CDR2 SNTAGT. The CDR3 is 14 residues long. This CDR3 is CASRSQVGTDTQYF. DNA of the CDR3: TGTGCCAGCAGATCTCAGGTGGGCACAGATACGCAGTATTTT.

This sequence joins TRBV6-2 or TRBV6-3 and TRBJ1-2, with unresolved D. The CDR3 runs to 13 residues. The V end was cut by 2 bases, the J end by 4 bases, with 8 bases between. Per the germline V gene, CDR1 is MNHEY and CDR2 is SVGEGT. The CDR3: CASSYAQVYGYTF. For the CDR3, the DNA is TGTGCCAGCAGTTACGCCCAGGTCTATGGCTACACCTTC.

The CDR3 bases are TGTGCCAGCAGTTTATTGCGAGGTTCGTCCGGGGAGCTGTTTTTT. Translating it yields CASSLLRGSSGELFF. This chain uses TRBV27 with TRBJ2-2; D ambiguous. This CDR3 is 15 amino acids long. Per germline, CDR1 MNHEY and CDR2 SMNVEV (reference sequence). V dropped 1 base and J dropped 6 bases, with 12 bases sitting between them.

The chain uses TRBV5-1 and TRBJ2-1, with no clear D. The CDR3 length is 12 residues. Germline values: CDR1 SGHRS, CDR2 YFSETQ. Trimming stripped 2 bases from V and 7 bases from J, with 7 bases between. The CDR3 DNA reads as TGCGCCAGCAGCTTATTAGCAAATGAGCAGTTCTTC. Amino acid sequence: CASSLLANEQFF.

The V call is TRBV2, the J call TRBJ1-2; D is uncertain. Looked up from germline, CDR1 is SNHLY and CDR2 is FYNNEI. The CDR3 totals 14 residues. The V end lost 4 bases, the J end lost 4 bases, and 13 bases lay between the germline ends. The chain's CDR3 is CASSGTASSYGYTF. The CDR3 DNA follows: TGTGCCAGCAGTGGGACGGCGTCAAGCTATGGCTACACCTTC.

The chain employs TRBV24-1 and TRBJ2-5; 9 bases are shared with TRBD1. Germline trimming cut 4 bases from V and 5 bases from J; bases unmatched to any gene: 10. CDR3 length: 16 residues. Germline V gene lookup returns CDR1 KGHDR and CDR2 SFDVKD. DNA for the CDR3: TGTGCCACCAGTGACAGGGGACAGGGTCTGGGGGAGACCCAGTACTTC. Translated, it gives CATSDRGQGLGETQYF.

The DNA for the CDR3 is TGTGCCAGTAGTACAGCGAACACCGGGGAGCTGTTTTTT. This translates into CASSTANTGELFF. The chain is built from TRBV19 and TRBJ2-2, with no clear D. Germline V CDR1 and CDR2: LNHDA, SQIVND (reference sequence). This CDR3 contains 13 residues. The V end was cut by 4 bases, the J end by 0 bases, with 3 bases between.

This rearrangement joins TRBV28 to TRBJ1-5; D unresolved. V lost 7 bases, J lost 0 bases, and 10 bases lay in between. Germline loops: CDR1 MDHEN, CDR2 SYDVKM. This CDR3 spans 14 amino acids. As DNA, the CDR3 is TGTGCCAGCACTCCAGGATATAGCAATCAGCCCCAGCATTTT. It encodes CASTPGYSNQPQHF.

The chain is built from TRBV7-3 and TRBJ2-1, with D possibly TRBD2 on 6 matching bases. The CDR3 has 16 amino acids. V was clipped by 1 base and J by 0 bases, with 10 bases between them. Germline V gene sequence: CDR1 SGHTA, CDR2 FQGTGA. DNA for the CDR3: TGTGCCAGCAGCTTAATGGCGGGGAGCTCCTACAATGAGCAGTTCTTC. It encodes CASSLMAGSSYNEQFF.

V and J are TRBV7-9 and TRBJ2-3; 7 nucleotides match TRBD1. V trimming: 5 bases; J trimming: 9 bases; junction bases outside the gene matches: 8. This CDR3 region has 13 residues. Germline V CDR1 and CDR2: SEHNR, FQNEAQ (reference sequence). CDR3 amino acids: CASSGLPGGTQYF. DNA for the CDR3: TGTGCCAGCAGCGGGCTTCCAGGGGGAACGCAGTATTTT. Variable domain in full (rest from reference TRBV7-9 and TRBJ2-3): DTGVSQNPRHKITKRGQNVTFRCDPISEHNRLYWYRQTLGQGPEFLTYFQNEAQLEKSRLLSDRFSAERPKGSFSTLEIQRTEQGDSAMYLCASSGLPGGTQYFGPGTRLTVL.